This TCR beta chain was retrieved from a study of blood T cell repertoires in COVID-19. On the study more broadly: The United States, Italy and Spain supplied acute and convalescent COVID-19 samples. In each case, the material was cDNA or gDNA derived from T cells, B-cell-depleted T cells, or PBMCs.

This clone occurred many times. Libraries were prepared by immunoSEQ multiplex PCR; TCRdb keeps only in-frame clonotypes and omits some of them. There are 150,000 or so clones in the sample; 84% occur only once, and roughly 7.9% lies in the top ten. CDR3 length: 17 residues. V shed 0 bases and J shed 3 bases, with 13 bases lying between them. Per germline, CDR1 SGDLS and CDR2 YYNGEE. The material sequenced was peripheral blood. The rearrangement joins TRBV9 to TRBJ1-6; D ambiguous. The clonotype was recovered from a woman in her fifties or sixties in a cohort sampled during active or convalescent COVID-19. Here the CDR3 reads CASSVDPSGGYNSPLHF. As DNA, the CDR3 is TGTGCCAGCAGCGTAGACCCGAGCGGAGGCTATAATTCACCCCTCCACTTT. The full variable domain, completed using reference TRBV9 and TRBJ1-6, is DSGVTQTPKHLITATGQRVTLRCSPRSGDLSVYWYQQSLDQGLQFLIQYYNGEERAKGNILERFSAQQFPDLHSELNLSSLELGDSALYFCASSVDPSGGYNSPLHFGNGTRLTVT.